This TCR beta chain was retrieved from a study of blood T cell repertoires in COVID-19. Study information: Samples of COVID-19 (acute and convalescent) were obtained from the United States, Italy and Spain.

The V gene lost 6 bases and the J gene lost 1 base, with 9 bases spanning the gap. CDR3 length equals 13 residues. CDR1 MNHEY and CDR2 SVGAGI come from the germline V gene. In the study's own analysis: Reference gene primers were amplified, and this amplification served to estimate nucleated cell counts. Assay used: immunoSEQ multiplex PCR; TCRdb lists only in-frame clones, some missing. The V and J calls and clone size are taken from that table; D and trimming were inferred from the DNA. This table holds some 100,000 clones, 89% found once. This chain joins TRBV6-5 and TRBJ1-2; D is undetermined. Specimen: peripheral blood. The sequence derives from a woman in her 70s with acute or convalescent COVID-19. CDR3: CASRVGDNYGYTF. The CDR3 nucleotides read TGTGCCAGCAGGGTCGGGGATAACTATGGCTACACCTTC.